The source of this TCR beta chain is a study of blood T cell repertoires in COVID-19 (dated by TCRdb to between 2020 and 2021). In terms of the full investigation: The collaborator samples originated in the United States, Italy and Spain and spanned the acute and convalescent phases of COVID-19. The dataset comprised deeply sampled blood TCRbeta repertoires from subjects exposed to, actively infected with, or recovered from COVID-19. The repertoires were released in a freely available public database meant as a resource for research on the immune response to SARS-CoV-2. Sample metadata almost always included a de-identified subject ID, COVID-19 status, age in years and sex. The samples were drawn from two sources: the first 160 participants of the ongoing ImmuneRACE study, and 1,254 subjects contributed by 6 global collaborators. HLA class I and class II types, where available, came from metadata supplied by the sample provider rather than from assay-based typing. The prospective study material was composed of cDNA or gDNA derived from T cells, B-cell-depleted T cells, or PBMCs. What the research found in general, with its limitations: Clinical and demographic metadata were provided uncurated, with the amount varying by source and participant.

V and J are truncated by 7 bases and 3 bases respectively, leaving an intervening sequence of 15 bases. Its CDR3 holds 14 amino acids, cysteine through phenylalanine. Just CDR3 DNA is preserved here, 42 bases in frame from base 1. The germline V gene yields SNHLY for CDR1 and FYNNEI for CDR2. The immunoSEQ Assay, a bias-controlled multiplex PCR, was used to amplify TCRbeta CDR3 regions from genomic DNA. Per the source publication's procedure: Nucleated cell counts per sample were estimated from amplification of reference gene primers within the assay. Sequence reads were collapsed and filtered to measure the absolute abundance of every unique TCRbeta CDR3 rearrangement. Productive Simpson clonality was computed per sample as the square root of Simpson's diversity index over productive rearrangements. Held by TCRdb, this immuneACCESS table contains in-frame sequences only and omits some clones. Under half of the omission traces to an unresolved V gene where checked; the cause of the rest is unknown. That table supplies the V and J calls and clone size; D and trimming were determined from the DNA. Here the sample has approximately 230,000 clones; under 90% occur a single time. About 14% of the sample is taken by the ten largest.

In the prospective study, participants were about 18 to 89 years old, resided in about two dozen geographic areas of the United States, and were enrolled through a virtual design. To assign participants to cohorts, the prospective study relied on clinical history that participants themselves reported in a screening survey and a study questionnaire. Recovered participants in ImmuneRACE Cohort 3 were defined by two consecutive negative NP/OP PCR tests, clearance by a healthcare professional, or resolution of symptoms. In the prospective study, whole blood, serum and a nasopharyngeal or oropharyngeal swab were collected from each participant by mobile phlebotomists. Additional blood draws and questionnaires over an approximately two-month period could optionally be provided by prospective study participants. Before DNA extraction, blood samples from the prospective study were shipped at room temperature or frozen.

In the case of this clone: Its antigen specificity is not known. Base qualities are not recorded, but no much larger clone differs from it by a single base.

Sequencing was performed on PBMCs or T cells enriched from blood (not recorded which). The chain joins TRBV2 to TRBJ2-5, with a tentative D gene TRBD2 over 5 matching bases. The TCR sequence derives from a man between 18 and 29 years old who had recovered from COVID-19. CDR3 sequence: CASIEGHVKETQYF. The nucleotide sequence is given as TGTGCCAGCATCGAGGGCCACGTTAAAGAGACCCAGTACTTC.